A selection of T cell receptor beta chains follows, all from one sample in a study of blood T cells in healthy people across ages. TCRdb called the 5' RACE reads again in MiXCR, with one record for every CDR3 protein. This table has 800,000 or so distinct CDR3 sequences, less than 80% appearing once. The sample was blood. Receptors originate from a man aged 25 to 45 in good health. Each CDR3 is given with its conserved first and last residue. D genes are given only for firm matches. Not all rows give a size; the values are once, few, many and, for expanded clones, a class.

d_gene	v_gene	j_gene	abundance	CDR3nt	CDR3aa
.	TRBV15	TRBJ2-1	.	TGTGCCACCAGCGGTGGGGACTTCAGGTACAATGAGCAGTTCTTC	CATSGGDFRYNEQFF
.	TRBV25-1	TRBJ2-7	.	TGTGCCAGCAGTGCCATCGCATTGGGTTACGAGCAGTACTTC	CASSAIALGYEQYF
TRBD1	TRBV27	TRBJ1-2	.	TGTGCCAGCAGGGATACAGGGGGCTATGGCTACACCTTC	CASRDTGGYGYTF
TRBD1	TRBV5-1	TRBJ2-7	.	TGCGCCAGCAGCATATCCGGGACAGGGTCTTCCTACGAGCAGTACTTC	CASSISGTGSSYEQYF
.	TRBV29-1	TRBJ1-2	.	TGCAGCGTTCTCAGGGGAAACTATGGCTACACCTTC	CSVLRGNYGYTF
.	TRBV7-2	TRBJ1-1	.	TGTGCCAGCAGCTTAGTGAAGGGTAACACTGAAGCTTTCTTT	CASSLVKGNTEAFF
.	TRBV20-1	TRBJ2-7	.	TGCAGTGCTAGGGCCCTCACTTCAAGCGAGCAGTACTTC	CSARALTSSEQYF
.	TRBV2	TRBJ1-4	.	TGTGCCAGCAGTGAGGGTGGGGGCACTAATGAAAAACTGTTTTTT	CASSEGGGTNEKLFF
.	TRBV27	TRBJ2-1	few	TGTGCCAGCAGAACTAACTCTATGAGGGGTGAGCAGTTCTTC	CASRTNSMRGEQFF
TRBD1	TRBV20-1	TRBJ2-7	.	TGCAGTGCTAGAGATGGGGACAGGATTGTCTACGAGCAGTACTTC	CSARDGDRIVYEQYF
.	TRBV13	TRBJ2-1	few	TGTGCCAGCAGCCTCAAAAGACAGTACTACAATGAGCAGTTCTTC	CASSLKRQYYNEQFF
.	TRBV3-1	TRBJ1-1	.	TGTGCCAGCAGCCCCCGGGAGGGAGGGAACACTGAAGCTTTCTTT	CASSPREGGNTEAFF
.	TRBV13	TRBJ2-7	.	TGTGCCAGCAGCCCGGGGGAGAGACCCTACGAGCAGTACTTC	CASSPGERPYEQYF
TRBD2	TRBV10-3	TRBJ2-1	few	TGTGCCATCAGTGATATAGCGGGGGGGTCCTACAATGAGCAGTTCTTC	CAISDIAGGSYNEQFF
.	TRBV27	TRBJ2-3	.	TGTGCCAGCAGTTTGGTGGGGCTCCTAACAGATACGCAGTATTTT	CASSLVGLLTDTQYF
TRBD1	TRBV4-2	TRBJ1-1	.	TGTGCCAGCAGCCGAAAACCGGAAGGGACAGTGAACACTGAAGCTTTCTTT	CASSRKPEGTVNTEAFF
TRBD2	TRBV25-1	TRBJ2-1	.	TGTGCCAGCAGTTCCCTAGGGTCTAGCGGGGGGAACAATGAGCAGTTCTTC	CASSSLGSSGGNNEQFF
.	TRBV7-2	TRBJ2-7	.	TGTGCCAGCAGCTCTCGCCCGGGACACGGGATGGTCGAGCAGTACTTC	CASSSRPGHGMVEQYF
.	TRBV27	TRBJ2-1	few	TGTGCCAGCAGTTTTGGTGGAGAGAATGAGCAGTTCTTC	CASSFGGENEQFF
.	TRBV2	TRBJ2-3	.	TGTGCCAGCATGTCGCGCACAGATACGCAGTATTTT	CASMSRTDTQYF
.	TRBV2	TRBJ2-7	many	TGTGCCAGCAGTTCCGTCGGCTACCTCGAGCAGTACTTC	CASSSVGYLEQYF
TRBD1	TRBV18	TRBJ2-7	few	TGTGCCAGCTCACTATCGGGACAGGTCACCTACGAGCAGTACTTC	CASSLSGQVTYEQYF
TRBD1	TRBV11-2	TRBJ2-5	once	TGTGCCAGCAGCTTAGCGGGGACAGGGGGGCAAGAGACCCAGTACTTC	CASSLAGTGGQETQYF
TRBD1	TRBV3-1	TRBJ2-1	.	TGTGCCAACAGCCAAAGGACAGGGTATACGTTCTTC	CANSQRTGYTFF
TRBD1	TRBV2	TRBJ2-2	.	TGTGCCAGAGGACAGGGGGGGACCGGGGAGCTGTTTTTT	CARGQGGTGELFF
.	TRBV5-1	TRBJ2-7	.	TGCGCCAGCAGCTCTCCGGGACGGACAGTTTACGAGCAGTACTTC	CASSSPGRTVYEQYF